The entry below describes one TCR beta chain. Its target is unknown. Method: immunoSEQ multiplex PCR; TCRdb's copy keeps in-frame clones and lacks some. The sample contains more than 15,000 clones, approximately 79% of which appear only once. V lost 1 base, J lost 0 bases, and 11 bases lay in between. The CDR3 runs to 16 residues. CDR1 and CDR2 (germline): SGHNT, YENEEA. The record originates from a study of ipilimumab plus nivolumab after autologous stem cell transplantation. Study conclusions and caveats: Authors suggest TCR repertoire, Treg phenotype and gut microbiota support further study.

The rearrangement uses TRBV11-3 and TRBJ2-3; unclear D gene. The specimen was PBMCs, collected in a trial of ipilimumab plus nivolumab as post-transplant consolidation. This sequence was found in a male donor with diffuse large B-cell lymphoma. CDR3 in DNA: TGTGCCAGCAGCTTAGGGCTATCAGGTAGCACAGATACGCAGTATTTT. Translated: CASSLGLSGSTDTQYF.